The clone carrying this TCR beta chain was observed a few times. Deletions cut 4 bases from V and 1 base from J, with 7 bases between. This CDR3 comprises 14 residues. A second roughly 6 to 11 cycle PCR used barcoded and J-beta primers. Each CDR3 protein gets one entry after TCRdb re-called the 5' RACE reads with MiXCR. The sample holds 850,000 or so distinct CDR3 sequences, around 28% seen once. The data are from a study of blood T cells in healthy people across ages. The material sequenced was blood. The clonotype originates from a woman of 80 years or more in good health. The J gene is TRBJ2-2, the V gene TRBV12-3 or TRBV12-4; D not resolved. CDR3 in DNA: TGTGCCAGCAGTTGGAGTAAGAACACCGGGGAGCTGTTTTTT. Its translation: CASSWSKNTGELFF.